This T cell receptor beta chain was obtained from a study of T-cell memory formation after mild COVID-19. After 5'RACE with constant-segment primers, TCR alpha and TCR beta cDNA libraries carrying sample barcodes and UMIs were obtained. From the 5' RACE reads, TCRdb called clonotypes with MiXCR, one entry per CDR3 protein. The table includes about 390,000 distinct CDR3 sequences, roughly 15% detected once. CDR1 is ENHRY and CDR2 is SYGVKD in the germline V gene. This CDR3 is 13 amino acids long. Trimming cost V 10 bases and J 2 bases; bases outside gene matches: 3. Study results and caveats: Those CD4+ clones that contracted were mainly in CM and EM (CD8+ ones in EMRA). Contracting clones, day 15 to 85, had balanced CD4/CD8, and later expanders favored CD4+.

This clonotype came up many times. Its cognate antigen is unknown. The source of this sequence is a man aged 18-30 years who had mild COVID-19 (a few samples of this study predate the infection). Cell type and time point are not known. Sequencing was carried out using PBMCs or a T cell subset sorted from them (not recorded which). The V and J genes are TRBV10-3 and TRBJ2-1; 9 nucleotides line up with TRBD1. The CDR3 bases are TGTGCCACCGGGACAGGGCCCTACAATGAGCAGTTCTTC. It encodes CATGTGPYNEQFF.